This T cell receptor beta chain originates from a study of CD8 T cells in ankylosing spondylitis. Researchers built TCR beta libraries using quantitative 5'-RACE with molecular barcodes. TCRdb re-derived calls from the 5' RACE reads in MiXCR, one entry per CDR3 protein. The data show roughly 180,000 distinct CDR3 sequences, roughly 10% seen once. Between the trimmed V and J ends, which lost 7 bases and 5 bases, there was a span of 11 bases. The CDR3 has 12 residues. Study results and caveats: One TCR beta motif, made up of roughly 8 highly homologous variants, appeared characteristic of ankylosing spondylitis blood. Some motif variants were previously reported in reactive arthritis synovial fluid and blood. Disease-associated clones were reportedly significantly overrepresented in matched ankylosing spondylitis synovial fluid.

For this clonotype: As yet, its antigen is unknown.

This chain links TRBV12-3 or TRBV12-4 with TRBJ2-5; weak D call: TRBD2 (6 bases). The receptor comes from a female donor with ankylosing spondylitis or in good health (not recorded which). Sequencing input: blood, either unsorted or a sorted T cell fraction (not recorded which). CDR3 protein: CASKGGTETQYF. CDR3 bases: TGTGCCAGCAAAGGAGGGACGGAGACCCAGTACTTC.